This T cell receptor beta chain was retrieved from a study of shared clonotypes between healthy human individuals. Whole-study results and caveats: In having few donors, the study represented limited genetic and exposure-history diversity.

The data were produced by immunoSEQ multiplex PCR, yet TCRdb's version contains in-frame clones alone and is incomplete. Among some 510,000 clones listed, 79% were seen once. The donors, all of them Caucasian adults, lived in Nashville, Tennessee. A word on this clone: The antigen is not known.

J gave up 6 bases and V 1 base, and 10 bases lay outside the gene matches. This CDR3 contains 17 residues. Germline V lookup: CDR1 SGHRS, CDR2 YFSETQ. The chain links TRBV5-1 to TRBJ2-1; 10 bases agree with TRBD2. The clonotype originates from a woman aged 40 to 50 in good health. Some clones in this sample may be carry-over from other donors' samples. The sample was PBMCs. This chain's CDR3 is CASSLQLASGSSNEQFF. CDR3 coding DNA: TGCGCCAGCAGCTTGCAGTTGGCTAGCGGGAGTAGCAATGAGCAGTTCTTC.